A single sample is the source of the 19 T cell receptor beta chains below, sequenced in a study of cytomegalovirus exposure and HLA in healthy donors. PCR employed 60 Vbeta and 13 Jbeta primers. Profiling relied on immunoSEQ multiplex PCR, and the TCRdb table lists in-frame clones only, not all of them. The repertoire holds about 160,000 clones, with around four fifths as singletons. Sequencing was carried out using PBMCs. All receptors come from a man aged 50-60 years in good health and CMV-seropositive.

This chain connects TRBV19 to TRBJ2-5; 8 bases fit TRBD1. This CDR3 is 14 amino acids long. Germline lookup yields CDR1 LNHDA and CDR2 SQIVND (reference sequence). The ends lost 2 bases at V and 5 bases at J; junction bases unmatched: 4. The CDR3 DNA sequence: TGTGCCAGTAGTATAACAGGGGGTATGGAGACCCAGTACTTC. Amino acids: CASSITGGMETQYF.

This clone was detected once. The V gene is TRBV2, the J gene TRBJ2-7; 10 nucleotides align to TRBD2. J lost 1 base, V lost 8 bases, and 2 bases had no gene match. CDR3 length: 13 amino acids. The germline V gene encodes CDR1 SNHLY and CDR2 FYNNEI. CDR3 coding DNA: TGTGCCAGCGTTAGCGGGGGGTCCTACGAGCAGTACTTC. This translates into CASVSGGSYEQYF.

The chain uses TRBV29-1 and TRBJ2-1; D uncertain. The germline V gene has CDR1 SQVTM and CDR2 ANQGSEA. Trimming took off 4 bases at V and 10 bases at J, with 17 bases between the two ends. The CDR3 is 13 amino acids. The CDR3 DNA reads as TGCAGCGTTGTAGGCGGTGGCGTCGGAGAGCAGTTCTTC. Translating gives CSVVGGGVGEQFF.

V usage is TRBV28 and J usage is TRBJ1-2; tentatively, D is TRBD1 (5 bases). Germline values: CDR1 MDHEN, CDR2 SYDVKM. V was cut by 4 bases and J by 4 bases, with 16 bases left in between. The CDR3 covers 15 residues. The CDR3 nucleotides are TGTGCCAGCAGTTATCCCAGGGTTTCGGGCTATGGCTACACCTTC. The encoded protein is CASSYPRVSGYGYTF.

CDR3 coding DNA: TGTGCCAGTAGCGCGAAGCGGGCCCAAGAGACCCAGTACTTC. This codes for CASSAKRAQETQYF. V usage is TRBV19 and J usage is TRBJ2-5; D may be TRBD2 (6 bases). CDR1 is LNHDA, CDR2 SQIVND, per germline (reference sequence). The CDR3 sequence is 14 residues long. The V end was cut by 6 bases, the J end by 1 base, with 12 bases between. The complete variable domain, with remaining parts taken from reference TRBV19 and TRBJ2-5, reads DGGITQSPKYLFRKEGQNVTLSCEQNLNHDAMYWYRQDPGQGLRLIYYSQIVNDFQKGDIAEGYSVSREKKESFPLTVTSAQKNPTAFYLCASSAKRAQETQYFGPGTRLLVL.

The CDR3 loop is CASSFSGTGAGYTF. In nucleotides, the CDR3 is TGTGCCAGCAGTTTTTCCGGGACAGGGGCTGGCTACACCTTC. V and J are TRBV27 and TRBJ1-2; 10 bases map to TRBD1. Germline V gene data show CDR1 as MNHEY and CDR2 as SMNVEV (reference sequence). V trimming: 3 bases; J trimming: 7 bases; junction bases outside the gene matches: 5. CDR3 length: 14 residues.

V and J are TRBV7-3 and TRBJ1-1; a possible D gene is TRBD1 (5 bases). Trimming took 1 base from V and 1 from J, leaving 7 bases between them. The CDR3 totals 14 residues. CDR1 and CDR2 (germline): SGHTA, FQGTGA. As DNA, the CDR3 is TGTGCCAGCAGCTTAAGGGACTCGAACACTGAAGCTTTCTTT. Protein: CASSLRDSNTEAFF.

The genes are TRBV7-9 and TRBJ2-7; a weak D match, TRBD2 (5 bases). This CDR3 spans 15 amino acids. Trimming pared 1 base from V and 0 bases from J, leaving 10 bases between. Germline V gene data show CDR1 as SEHNR and CDR2 as FQNEAQ (reference sequence). The CDR3 protein is CASSLVEGSSYEQYF. The CDR3 nucleotides are TGTGCCAGCAGCTTAGTTGAGGGAAGCTCCTACGAGCAGTACTTC.

CDR3 sequence (DNA): TGCGCCAGCAGCAACGGTGTCTCCTACGAGCAGTACTTC. This gives the protein CASSNGVSYEQYF. The chain is built from TRBV5-1 and TRBJ2-7; D is unresolved. Trimming removed 4 bases at V and 0 bases at J, with 8 bases between. Germline-derived CDR1 and CDR2 are SGHRS and YFSETQ. The CDR3 has 13 amino acids.

This chain links TRBV13 with TRBJ1-2; maybe TRBD1 (6 bases). V dropped 4 bases and J dropped 4 bases, with 16 bases sitting between them. CDR1 PRHDT and CDR2 FYEKMQ come from the germline V gene (reference sequence). The CDR3 runs 15 residues. The CDR3 sequence: CASSSLGGPGYGYTF. The DNA for the CDR3 is TGTGCCAGCAGCTCCCTCGGGGGGCCAGGCTATGGCTACACCTTC.

The chain couples TRBV28 to TRBJ1-2; possibly TRBD1 for D (5 bases). The CDR3 length is 16 residues. Germline V gene sequence: CDR1 MDHEN, CDR2 SYDVKM. V was trimmed by 1 base and J by 2 bases, leaving 14 bases between them. CDR3 coding DNA: TGTGCCAGCAGTTTATATGACAGAGCTAGGAACTATGGCTACACCTTC. Its protein is CASSLYDRARNYGYTF.

This chain uses TRBV7-3 with TRBJ1-1; 9 nucleotides match TRBD1. In germline, CDR1 is SGHTA, CDR2 FQGTGA. The V segment lost 0 bases and the J segment 6 bases; nucleotides outside the gene matches: 5. There are 15 residues in the CDR3. The DNA of the CDR3 is TGTGCCAGCAGCTTAACCGGGACAGGGACCTCTGAAGCTTTCTTT. Translating gives CASSLTGTGTSEAFF.

CDR3 DNA: TGCAGCCGCCTAGGGGGTCTGGGGCAGTATTTT. Translation: CSRLGGLGQYF. The J gene is TRBJ2-3, the V gene TRBV20-1, with D possibly matching TRBD1 (6 bases). The germline CDR1 and CDR2 sequences are DFQATT and SNEGSKA (reference sequence). The CDR3 runs 11 residues.

The CDR3 here is CAWSYQGNLGEQYF. CDR3 sequence (DNA): TGTGCCTGGAGTTATCAGGGAAACCTAGGCGAGCAGTACTTC. The genes are TRBV30 and TRBJ2-7, with D tentatively TRBD1 (5 bases). The CDR3 spans 14 residues. The V and J ends lost 2 bases and 6 bases respectively, with 17 bases between them. CDR1 and CDR2 from the germline V gene are GTSNPN and SVGIG (reference sequence).

This clone was observed a few times. The V and J genes are TRBV6-6 and TRBJ2-7; TRBD2 aligns across 8 bases. V gave up 0 bases and J gave up 1 base; unmatched junction bases: 2. This CDR3 is 15 amino acids long. The germline V gene has CDR1 MNHNY and CDR2 SVGAGI (reference sequence). The CDR3, as DNA: TGTGCCAGCAGTTACTCCCCGGGGGGGTCCTACGAGCAGTACTTC. As protein: CASSYSPGGSYEQYF.

The chain employs TRBV29-1 and TRBJ2-7; D not resolved. CDR3 length: 13 amino acids. V was cut by 1 base and J by 6 bases, with 13 bases left in between. Germline V gives CDR1 SQVTM, CDR2 ANQGSEA. The CDR3 DNA is TGCAGCGTTGAAGTTTCGGGTATGGGCGAGCAGTACTTC. It encodes CSVEVSGMGEQYF.

This chain connects TRBV28 to TRBJ2-1; 7 bases match TRBD2. The V segment lost 6 bases and the J segment 10 bases; nucleotides outside the gene matches: 9. Per the germline V gene, CDR1 is MDHEN and CDR2 is SYDVKM. CDR3 size: 13 residues. CDR3 region: CASSRDYGSEQFF. The DNA of the CDR3 is TGTGCCAGCAGCCGGGACTACGGGTCGGAGCAGTTCTTC.

The chain has TRBV6-6 and TRBJ1-2; D is perhaps TRBD1 (6 bases). The V gene lost 5 bases and the J gene lost 4 bases, with 11 bases spanning the gap. Germline loops: CDR1 MNHNY, CDR2 SVGAGI (reference sequence). The CDR3 has 13 residues. The CDR3 nucleotides are TGTGCCAGCAGTCTCGACAGGTTCTATGGCTACACCTTC. Its protein is CASSLDRFYGYTF.

The chain recombines TRBV29-1 with TRBJ1-2; a weak D match, TRBD1 (6 bases). This CDR3 region has 13 residues. Trimming shortened V by 1 base and J by 8 bases, and 14 bases separated the two germline ends. Germline-derived CDR1 and CDR2 are SQVTM and ANQGSEA. The chain's CDR3 is CSVEVTGRRGYTF. Here the CDR3 DNA reads TGCAGCGTTGAAGTTACAGGGCGAAGAGGCTACACCTTC.